These 22 T cell receptor beta chains were sequenced from one sample in a study of T cell changes during pregnancy in multiple sclerosis. Clones were read by immunoSEQ multiplex PCR, and TCRdb kept only the in-frame ones, dropping some. The sample comprises about 70,000 clones, about 93% of which are singletons, and 0.29% rests with the top ten. The sample consisted of CD4+ T cells from peripheral blood mononuclear cells, taken after pregnancy. All receptors derive from a female donor with multiple sclerosis, enrolled in a pregnancy study.

The genes are TRBV9 and TRBJ2-2, with 10 bases that match TRBD2. Germline V gene lookup returns CDR1 SGDLS and CDR2 YYNGEE. After removal of 3 bases from V and 2 bases from J, the junction contained 1 base not matched to a gene. The CDR3 is 15 residues long. The CDR3 is CASSASGGNTGELFF. The CDR3 DNA follows: TGTGCCAGCAGCGCTAGCGGGGGAAACACCGGGGAGCTGTTTTTT.

The chain links TRBV6-5 to TRBJ2-7; D is perhaps TRBD1 (6 bases). CDR3 length equals 13 residues. Germline V CDR1 and CDR2: MNHEY, SVGAGI. The V end lost 6 bases, the J end lost 2 bases, and 11 bases lay between the germline ends. The CDR3 nucleotides are TGTGCCAGCAGCAACACAGGGACCTACGAGCAGTACTTC. Protein product: CASSNTGTYEQYF.

The chain joins TRBV7-7 to TRBJ1-4; D not resolved. V was pared by 8 bases and J by 2 bases, with 9 bases between. The CDR3 covers 13 residues. Germline V lookup: CDR1 SSHAT, CDR2 FNYEAQ (reference sequence). CDR3 amino acids: CASARDTNEKLFF. CDR3 nucleotides: TGTGCCAGCGCCCGGGATACTAATGAAAAACTGTTTTTT. The full variable domain, with the rest looked up from reference TRBV7-7 and TRBJ1-4, is GAGVSQSPRYKVTKRGQDVTLRCDPISSHATLYWYQQALGQGPEFLTYFNYEAQPDKSGLPSDRFSAERPEGSISTLTIQRTEQRDSAMYRCASARDTNEKLFFGSGTQLSVL.

The V and J genes are TRBV5-6 and TRBJ2-2, with TRBD2 matching 9 bases. The germline CDR1 and CDR2 sequences are SGHDT and YYEEEE. The CDR3 sequence is 16 residues long. V lost 0 bases, J lost 4 bases, and 4 bases stayed unmatched. The DNA for the CDR3 is TGTGCCAGCAGCTTGGTTCTAGCGGGGTTCACCGGGGAGCTGTTTTTT. Its translation: CASSLVLAGFTGELFF.

The V gene is TRBV15, the J gene TRBJ2-2; unclear D gene. Germline V gene lookup returns CDR1 LNHNV and CDR2 YYDKDF (reference sequence). Trimming pared 7 bases from V and 7 bases from J, leaving 13 bases between. The CDR3 is 13 amino acids. CDR3 sequence: CATTSDLGGELFF. CDR3 DNA: TGTGCCACCACCTCAGACCTAGGCGGGGAGCTGTTTTTT.

The chain couples TRBV19 to TRBJ1-1; TRBD1 agrees at 7 bases. This CDR3 contains 15 residues. The germline gives CDR1 LNHDA, CDR2 SQIVND (reference sequence). The ends lost 6 bases at V and 0 bases at J; junction bases unmatched: 7. CDR3 coding DNA: TGTGCCAGTAGCGACAGGGTTGGAATGAACACTGAAGCTTTCTTT. Translated: CASSDRVGMNTEAFF. The full variable domain, completed using reference TRBV19 and TRBJ1-1, is DGGITQSPKYLFRKEGQNVTLSCEQNLNHDAMYWYRQDPGQGLRLIYYSQIVNDFQKGDIAEGYSVSREKKESFPLTVTSAQKNPTAFYLCASSDRVGMNTEAFFGQGTRLTVV.

The rearrangement uses TRBV28 and TRBJ2-7; 9 positions match TRBD1. Germline V gene sequence: CDR1 MDHEN, CDR2 SYDVKM. The junction had 6 bases not matched to a gene; V was cut back by 9 bases and J by 3 bases. This CDR3 comprises 13 residues. As DNA, the CDR3 is TGTGCCAGTTACCGGACAGGGGTCTACGAGCAGTACTTC. This translates into CASYRTGVYEQYF.

V is TRBV18 and J is TRBJ1-1, with 7 bases that match TRBD1. The CDR3 totals 14 residues. Per the germline V gene, CDR1 is KGHSH and CDR2 is LQKENI. V shed 1 base, J shed 4 bases, and the junction held 3 bases outside the gene matches. CDR3 amino acids: CASSPLGQSTEAFF. The CDR3, as DNA: TGTGCCAGCTCACCACTGGGACAGAGCACTGAAGCTTTCTTT.

This clone came up a few times. The J gene is TRBJ1-2, the V gene TRBV10-1; unclear D gene. In germline, CDR1 is WNHNN, CDR2 SYGVQD (reference sequence). V was cut by 8 bases and J by 8 bases, with 18 bases left in between. The CDR3 is made up of 13 amino acids. The CDR3: CASSSSRDIGYTF. CDR3 DNA: TGCGCCAGCTCCTCCAGCCGAGACATCGGCTACACCTTC.

The chain couples TRBV28 to TRBJ1-4, with 8 bases fitting TRBD1. CDR3 length: 14 residues. Germline loops: CDR1 MDHEN, CDR2 SYDVKM. V lost 4 bases to trimming and J lost 4 bases; unmatched junction nucleotides: 2. This chain's CDR3 is CASSSTGVNEKLFF. CDR3 nucleotides: TGTGCCAGCAGTTCGACAGGGGTTAATGAAAAACTGTTTTTT.

CDR3 region: CASSGGGRNTEAFF. The DNA of the CDR3 is TGCGCCAGCAGTGGCGGGGGAAGGAACACTGAAGCTTTCTTT. The chain uses TRBV10-1 and TRBJ1-1, with D maybe TRBD1 (5 bases). Trimming stripped 4 bases from V and 1 base from J, with 10 bases between. The CDR3 spans 14 residues. CDR1 and CDR2 from the germline V gene are WNHNN and SYGVQD (reference sequence).

This clone came up a few times. V gene TRBV28 combines with J gene TRBJ1-1; D may be TRBD1 (5 bases). The CDR3 has 14 amino acids. V lost 2 bases and J 0 bases, leaving 7 bases between the germline ends. Germline V CDR1 and CDR2: MDHEN, SYDVKM. As DNA, the CDR3 is TGTGCCAGCAGTTTAGCGGGGGTGAACACTGAAGCTTTCTTT. Its translation is CASSLAGVNTEAFF.

V is TRBV7-3 and J is TRBJ1-2; D is undetermined. CDR1 and CDR2 (germline): SGHTA, FQGTGA. The CDR3 length is 12 residues. Trimming removed 4 bases at V and 6 bases at J, with 9 bases between. CDR3 amino acids: CASSSISDGYTF. The CDR3 DNA sequence: TGTGCCAGCAGCTCCATCTCAGATGGCTACACCTTC.

This sequence joins TRBV30 and TRBJ1-2; a possible D gene is TRBD1 (6 bases). The ends were cut back, 7 bases at V and 6 bases at J, with 9 bases in the middle. Looked up from germline, CDR1 is GTSNPN and CDR2 is SVGIG (reference sequence). The CDR3 is 10 amino acids. CDR3 sequence: CASTGNGYTF. CDR3 nucleotides: TGTGCCTCCACAGGGAATGGCTACACCTTC. The full variable domain, rest sourced from reference TRBV30 and TRBJ1-2, is SQTIHQWPATLVQPVGSPLSLECTVEGTSNPNLYWYRQAAGRGLQLLFYSVGIGQISSEVPQNLSASRPQDRQFILSSKKLLLSDSGFYLCASTGNGYTFGSGTRLTVV.

The chain joins TRBV21-1 to TRBJ2-7; the table gives TRBD1 as D, unverified against the DNA. TRBV21-1 has pseudogene status. The CDR3 extends over 15 amino acids. CDR3 sequence (DNA): TGTGCCAGCAGCAAAGGGGGCAGGCCGTCCTACGAGCAGTACTTC. Encoded protein: CASSKGGRPSYEQYF.

This chain connects TRBV28 to TRBJ1-5; possibly TRBD1 for D (5 bases). Germline lookup yields CDR1 MDHEN and CDR2 SYDVKM. V was trimmed by 6 bases and J by 1 base, leaving 10 bases between them. This CDR3 has 14 residues. In DNA, the CDR3 is TGTGCCAGCAGCCCGGACAAGAGCAATCAGCCCCAGCATTTT. This codes for CASSPDKSNQPQHF.

The count of this clone is one. CDR3: CASSEGQGITEAFF. The CDR3 bases are TGCGCCAGCAGCGAGGGGCAGGGGATCACTGAAGCTTTCTTT. The chain uses TRBV5-1 and TRBJ1-1, with a possible D match to TRBD1 (6 bases). CDR1 SGHRS and CDR2 YFSETQ come from the germline V gene. The CDR3 contains 14 residues. Deletions cut 4 bases from V and 4 bases from J, with 14 bases between.

Regarding this clone: Mismatch with germline at one junction end may stem from a read error. Other DNA variants within this sample encode the same CDR3. This chain uses TRBV6-5 with TRBJ2-5, with 7 nucleotides matching TRBD2. Germline V gene lookup returns CDR1 MNHEY and CDR2 SVGAGI. The CDR3 contains 16 residues. Here the CDR3 reads CASSYSGGVIQETQYF. The CDR3 DNA reads as TGTGCCAGCAGTTACTCGGGAGGGGTTATTCAAGAGACCCAATACTTC.

V and J are TRBV9 and TRBJ2-7; D perhaps matches TRBD1 (6 bases). CDR1 SGDLS and CDR2 YYNGEE come from the germline V gene. This CDR3 has 16 amino acids. The V gene lost 0 bases and the J gene lost 4 bases, with 17 bases spanning the gap. CDR3 region: CASSVAGAGETYEQYF. The CDR3 DNA reads TGTGCCAGCAGCGTAGCTGGAGCAGGGGAAACGTACGAGCAGTACTTC.

The chain carries TRBV27 and TRBJ2-2, with a possible D match to TRBD2 (6 bases). The CDR3 extends over 15 amino acids. The ends were cut back, 6 bases at V and 5 bases at J, with 16 bases in the middle. CDR1 is MNHEY, CDR2 SMNVEV, per germline (reference sequence). The CDR3 sequence: CASSRTVGGTGELFF. The CDR3 DNA sequence: TGTGCCAGCAGCCGGACTGTCGGAGGGACCGGGGAGCTGTTTTTT.

J is TRBJ2-1 and V is TRBV11-2; 7 positions match TRBD1. The V and J ends lost 5 bases and 6 bases, in that order; junction bases with no gene match: 10. CDR3 size: 15 residues. CDR1 and CDR2 from the germline V gene are SGHAT and FQNNGV. In DNA, the CDR3 is TGTGCCAGCAGCCGAGACCCGGGACAGTTCAATGAGCAGTTCTTC. It is translated as CASSRDPGQFNEQFF.

V is TRBV7-2 and J is TRBJ2-1, with 7 bases aligning to TRBD1. Germline CDR1 is SGHTA and CDR2 is FQGNSA. This CDR3 spans 14 amino acids. The CDR3 region has the DNA TGTGCGAGCCAGGGGGACGCGGATAGCAATGAGCAGTTCTTC. Its translation: CASQGDADSNEQFF. Complete variable domain (other parts from reference TRBV7-2 and TRBJ2-1): GAGVSQSPSNKVTEKGKDVELRCDPISGHTALYWYRQSLGQGLEFLIYFQGNSAPDKSGLPSDRFSAERTGGSVSTLTIQRTQQEDSAVYLCASQGDADSNEQFFGPGTRLTVL.